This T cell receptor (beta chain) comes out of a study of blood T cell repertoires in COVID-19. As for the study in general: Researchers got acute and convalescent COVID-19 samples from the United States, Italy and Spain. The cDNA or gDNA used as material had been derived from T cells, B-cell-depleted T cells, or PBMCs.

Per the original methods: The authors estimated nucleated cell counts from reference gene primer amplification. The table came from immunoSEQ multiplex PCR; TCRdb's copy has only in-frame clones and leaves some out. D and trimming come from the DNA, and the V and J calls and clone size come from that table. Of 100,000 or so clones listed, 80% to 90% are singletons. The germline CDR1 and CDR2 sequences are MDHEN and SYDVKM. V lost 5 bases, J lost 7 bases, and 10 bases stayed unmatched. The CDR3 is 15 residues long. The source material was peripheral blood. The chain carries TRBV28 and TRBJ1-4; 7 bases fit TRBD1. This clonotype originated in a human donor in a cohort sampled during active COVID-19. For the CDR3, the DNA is TGTGCCAGCAGTCCTCTTGGAGGGGGCCCTGAAAAACTGTTTTTT. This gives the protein CASSPLGGGPEKLFF.